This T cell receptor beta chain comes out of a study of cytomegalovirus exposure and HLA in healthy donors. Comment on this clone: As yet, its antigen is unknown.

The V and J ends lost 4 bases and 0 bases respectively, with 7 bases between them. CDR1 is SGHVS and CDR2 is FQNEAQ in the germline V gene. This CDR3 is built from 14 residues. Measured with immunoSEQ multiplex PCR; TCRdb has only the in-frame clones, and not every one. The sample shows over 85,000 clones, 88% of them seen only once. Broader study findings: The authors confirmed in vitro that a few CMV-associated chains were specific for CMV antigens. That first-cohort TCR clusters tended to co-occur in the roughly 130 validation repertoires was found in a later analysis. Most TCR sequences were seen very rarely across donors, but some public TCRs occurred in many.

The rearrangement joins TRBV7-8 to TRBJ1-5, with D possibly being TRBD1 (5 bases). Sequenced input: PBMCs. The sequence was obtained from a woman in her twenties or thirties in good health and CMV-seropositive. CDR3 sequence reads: CASSSGDSNQPQHF. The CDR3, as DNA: TGTGCCAGCAGCTCGGGGGATAGCAATCAGCCCCAGCATTTT.